Presented here are 4 T cell receptor beta chains from one specimen sequenced in a study of T and B cells in COVID-19 patients. BIOMED2 TRB-A/B primer pools were used in multiplex TRB PCR. TCRdb re-analysed the multiplex PCR reads in MiXCR, keeping a single row per CDR3 protein. Of some 8,100 distinct CDR3 sequences in the sample, roughly 24% are singletons; the top ten hold roughly 6.1%. Each TRB amplification used roughly 240-550 ng of genomic DNA from blood. The source material was blood. These receptors came from a human donor who had recovered from COVID-19.

Judged by abundance, this clonotype is medium-sized. V gene TRBV27 combines with J gene TRBJ2-5, with TRBD1 matching 9 bases. Germline assignment: CDR1 MNHEY and CDR2 SMNVEV (reference sequence). Unmatched junction bases numbered 4, after V lost 4 bases and J lost 1 base. CDR3 length equals 15 residues. CDR3 bases: TGTGCCAGCAGTTCAAAGGACAGGGGCCAAGAGACCCAGTACTTC. Translation gives CASSSKDRGQETQYF.

This clonotype was seen only once. The chain employs TRBV5-4 and TRBJ1-4; possibly TRBD1 for D (5 bases). This CDR3 region has 14 residues. V dropped 4 bases and J dropped 7 bases, with 14 bases sitting between them. CDR1 SGHNT and CDR2 YYREEE come from the germline V gene (reference sequence). CDR3 loop: CASSHRPPIEKLFF. CDR3 DNA: TGTGCCAGCAGCCACAGGCCGCCCATTGAAAAACTGTTTTTT. The variable domain in full, with the rest retrieved from reference TRBV5-4 and TRBJ1-4, is ETGVTQSPTHLIKTRGQQVTLRCSSQSGHNTVSWYQQALGQGPQFIFQYYREEENGRGNFPPRFSGLQFPNYSSELNVNALELDDSALYLCASSHRPPIEKLFFGSGTQLSVL.

This clonotype is medium-sized. The chain combines TRBV6-5 with TRBJ2-2; 7 bases line up with TRBD1. The CDR3 length is 14 residues. V lost 7 bases and J lost 1; bases outside the gene matches: 3. Germline V gene data show CDR1 as MNHEY and CDR2 as SVGAGI. Written as DNA, the CDR3 is TGTGCCAGCAAACGGACAGGGAACACCGGGGAGCTGTTTTTT. Its protein product is CASKRTGNTGELFF.

In this sample, this clonotype turned up a few times. The rearrangement links TRBV24-1 to TRBJ1-4, with a possible D match to TRBD1 (5 bases). The CDR3 has 13 residues. Germline CDR1 reads KGHDR; CDR2 reads SFDVKD. Trimming took 3 bases from V and 10 from J, leaving 11 bases between them. CDR3 residues: CATSDTAGPKLFF. CDR3 in DNA: TGTGCCACCAGTGATACTGCGGGACCAAAACTGTTTTTT.